The clone carrying this TCR beta chain was detected once. Clones were read by immunoSEQ multiplex PCR, and TCRdb kept only the in-frame ones, dropping some. The sample includes approximately 110,000 clones, 90% seen only once; the top ten take 3.5% to 4.5%. Germline V gene lookup returns CDR1 SGHTA and CDR2 FQGNSA. The CDR3 sequence is 13 residues long. V was trimmed by 3 bases and J by 6 bases, leaving 11 bases between them. The sample belongs to a study of control samples from healthy donors and cancer patients. V and J are TRBV7-2 and TRBJ1-2; D is undetermined. Sequenced material: blood. The source of this sequence is a human donor in good health. The donor label of this sample is uncertain. The CDR3 here is CASSFRVVDGYTF. For the CDR3, the DNA is TGTGCCAGCAGCTTTAGGGTGGTTGATGGCTACACCTTC.